The 23 T cell receptor beta chains below were found in one sample sequenced in a study of blood T cell repertoires in COVID-19. Produced via immunoSEQ multiplex PCR; TCRdb's table is partial and in-frame only. Of about 170,000 clones in the sample, about 86% are singletons; the top ten hold approximately 10%. The sample was peripheral blood. Receptors were obtained from an older woman with COVID-19, enrolled during active disease.

The chain carries TRBV10-2 and TRBJ1-1; 7 positions match TRBD1. Unmatched junction bases numbered 6, after V lost 5 bases and J lost 0 bases. CDR1 is WSHSY, CDR2 SAAADI, per germline. The CDR3 consists of 15 residues. CDR3 in amino acids: CASSRDSFMNTEAFF. Written as DNA, the CDR3 is TGCGCCAGCAGTAGGGACAGCTTCATGAACACTGAAGCTTTCTTT.

J is TRBJ2-2 and V is TRBV19; 10 bases map to TRBD1. V gave up 7 bases and J gave up 0 bases; unmatched junction bases: 20. The CDR3 sequence is 21 residues long. Germline lookup yields CDR1 LNHDA and CDR2 SQIVND (reference sequence). The CDR3 spells CASKRSKDRGVWRTNTGELFF. CDR3 DNA sequence: TGTGCCAGTAAGCGTAGCAAGGACAGGGGGGTTTGGAGGACGAACACCGGGGAGCTGTTTTTT.

The gene calls are TRBV6-2 or TRBV6-3 and TRBJ2-5, with TRBD2 identical over 7 bases. The CDR3 runs 14 residues. J was trimmed by 5 bases and V by 1 base; bases with no gene match: 4. Germline CDR1 is MNHEY and CDR2 is SVGEGT. The CDR3 reads CASSYYQGGETQYF. The CDR3 bases are TGTGCCAGCAGTTACTACCAGGGAGGGGAGACCCAGTACTTC.

The J gene is TRBJ1-2, the V gene TRBV7-2; 9 nucleotides match TRBD1. The length of the CDR3 is 14 residues. Trimming removed 5 bases from V and 5 bases from J; junction bases left unmatched: 6. CDR1 SGHTA and CDR2 FQGNSA come from the germline V gene. Written as DNA, the CDR3 is TGTGCCAGCAGCCAGACAGGGGGTCAGTATGGCTACACCTTC. Translating gives CASSQTGGQYGYTF. The full variable domain, in which reference TRBV7-2 and TRBJ1-2 provide the parts outside the CDR3, is GAGVSQSPSNKVTEKGKDVELRCDPISGHTALYWYRQSLGQGLEFLIYFQGNSAPDKSGLPSDRFSAERTGGSVSTLTIQRTQQEDSAVYLCASSQTGGQYGYTFGSGTRLTVV.

This clone occurred a few times. The V gene is TRBV4-2, the J gene TRBJ1-1, with TRBD1 identical over 8 bases. V trimming: 4 bases; J trimming: 0 bases; junction bases outside the gene matches: 10. The germline V gene has CDR1 LGHNA and CDR2 YNFKEQ. The CDR3 totals 17 residues. This CDR3 is CASSLLRTGTLNTEAFF. For the CDR3, the DNA is TGTGCCAGCAGCCTACTCAGGACAGGGACTTTGAACACTGAAGCTTTCTTT.

V is TRBV30 and J is TRBJ1-6; 7 bases agree with TRBD1. The CDR3 loop spans 15 amino acids. Trimming removed 8 bases from V and 0 bases from J; junction bases left unmatched: 7. Germline V lookup: CDR1 GTSNPN, CDR2 SVGIG (reference sequence). CDR3 region: CAGTGAASYNSPLHF. CDR3 DNA sequence: TGTGCCGGAACAGGGGCGGCCTCCTATAATTCACCCCTCCACTTT.

This chain links TRBV7-2 with TRBJ1-4; maybe TRBD1 (5 bases). CDR1 is SGHTA, CDR2 FQGNSA, per germline. The CDR3 is 15 residues long. V was shortened by 5 bases and J by 4 bases, with 14 bases between the two germline ends. The CDR3 DNA follows: TGTGCCAGCAGCGGCGACAGACAGCATAATGAAAAACTGTTTTTT. This encodes CASSGDRQHNEKLFF.

The chain is built from TRBV19 and TRBJ2-7; 9 nucleotides match TRBD2. Germline V gives CDR1 LNHDA, CDR2 SQIVND (reference sequence). This CDR3 is built from 15 residues. V was pared by 7 bases and J by 3 bases, with 10 bases of the junction left unmatched. CDR3 coding DNA: TGTGCCAGTAATCGGGGTAGCGGGAGCTTCTACGAGCAGTACTTC. Translation gives CASNRGSGSFYEQYF.

The genes are TRBV20-1 and TRBJ2-7, with D perhaps matching TRBD2 (6 bases). V was pared by 3 bases and J by 2 bases, with 14 bases between. There are 14 residues in the CDR3. From germline, CDR1 is DFQATT and CDR2 SNEGSKA (reference sequence). CDR3 bases: TGCAGTGCTAGTGGGCTAGCGTTAACCTACGAGCAGTACTTC. Translated, it gives CSASGLALTYEQYF.

This chain joins TRBV6-6 and TRBJ1-1; D uncertain. This CDR3 contains 13 residues. V lost 5 bases, J lost 1 base, and 8 bases lay in between. Germline V gene sequence: CDR1 MNHNY, CDR2 SVGAGI (reference sequence). Here the CDR3 reads CASSENRNTEAFF. The CDR3 nucleotides read TGTGCCAGCAGTGAGAATCGGAACACTGAAGCTTTCTTT.

This chain links TRBV10-2 with TRBJ2-5; maybe TRBD2 (5 bases). The CDR3 consists of 13 residues. The germline V gene has CDR1 WSHSY and CDR2 SAAADI. With 8 bases removed from V and 5 bases from J, the gap between germline ends came to 15 bases. CDR3 coding DNA: TGCGCCAGCGGGGATAGACCGGGGGAGACCCAGTACTTC. This gives the protein CASGDRPGETQYF.

The V gene is TRBV18, the J gene TRBJ2-7; TRBD1 agrees at 8 bases. This CDR3 comprises 14 residues. V was pared by 6 bases and J by 2 bases, with 6 bases of the junction left unmatched. Germline V gives CDR1 KGHSH, CDR2 LQKENI. The CDR3 sequence: CASSPGQVTYEQYF. CDR3 DNA: TGTGCCAGCTCCCCGGGACAGGTCACCTACGAGCAGTACTTC.

The genes are TRBV5-4 and TRBJ2-7, with 9 bases aligning to TRBD2. The CDR3 length is 16 residues. Germline V gives CDR1 SGHNT, CDR2 YYREEE (reference sequence). V lost 1 base and J lost 3; bases outside the gene matches: 8. As DNA, the CDR3 is TGTGCCAGCAGCTTGAATCCAACTAGCGGGTACTACGAGCAGTACTTC. Its protein is CASSLNPTSGYYEQYF.

Only a few counts were recorded for this clone. The rearrangement links TRBV3-1 (or the pseudogene TRBV3-2) to TRBJ2-2; 7 positions match TRBD2. Germline CDR1 and CDR2: LGHDT and YNNKEL (reference sequence). The V gene end was trimmed by 5 bases and the J gene end by 6 bases; junction bases not matched to a gene: 6. The CDR3 contains 14 residues. CDR3 nucleotide sequence: TGTGCCAGCAGCGTCGTTCGGGGGGCCGGGGAGCTGTTTTTT. Its protein product is CASSVVRGAGELFF.

The CDR3 sequence: CASSVVGSGYNEQFF. CDR3 coding DNA: TGCGCCAGCAGTGTGGTGGGATCGGGGTACAATGAGCAGTTCTTC. This sequence joins TRBV10-2 and TRBJ2-1; D might be TRBD2 (5 bases). V was cut by 4 bases and J by 4 bases, with 14 bases left in between. Germline-derived CDR1 and CDR2 are WSHSY and SAAADI. The CDR3 is 15 residues long.

This chain joins TRBV4-3 and TRBJ2-1; TRBD2 agrees at 8 bases. This CDR3 spans 15 amino acids. Germline CDR1 reads LGHNA; CDR2 reads YSLEER. V gave up 4 bases and J gave up 4 bases; unmatched junction bases: 6. The CDR3 bases are TGCGCCAGCAGCCGTCGCGGGAGGACTTACAATGAGCAGTTCTTC. Protein: CASSRRGRTYNEQFF.

This chain links TRBV15 with TRBJ2-7; TRBD2 agrees at 11 bases. The CDR3 is 15 amino acids. CDR1 is LNHNV and CDR2 is YYDKDF in the germline V gene (reference sequence). Trimming cost V 5 bases and J 3 bases; bases outside gene matches: 6. The CDR3 DNA reads as TGTGCCACCAGCTCCACTAGCGGGAGCCGCTACGAGCAGTACTTC. Protein: CATSSTSGSRYEQYF. The full variable domain, its missing parts supplied by reference TRBV15 and TRBJ2-7, is DAMVIQNPRYQVTQFGKPVTLSCSQTLNHNVMYWYQQKSSQAPKLLFHYYDKDFNNEADTPDNFQSRRPNTSFCFLDIRSPGLGDTAMYLCATSSTSGSRYEQYFGPGTRLTVT.

The sample holds a few counts of this clone. Other DNA sequences from this sample encode an identical CDR3 as well. The chain links TRBV7-2 to TRBJ1-2, with 7 bases that match TRBD1. The CDR3 length is 14 residues. The germline V gene has CDR1 SGHTA and CDR2 FQGNSA. V shed 1 base, J shed 2 bases, and the junction held 1 base outside the gene matches. CDR3 protein: CASSLGQGNYGYTF. The DNA of the CDR3 is TGTGCCAGCAGCTTAGGACAGGGAAACTATGGCTACACCTTC.

This rearrangement joins TRBV20-1 to TRBJ1-1; D gene unclear. The CDR3 contains 11 residues. The germline V gene has CDR1 DFQATT and CDR2 SNEGSKA (reference sequence). The V end lost 4 bases, the J end lost 4 bases, and 7 bases lay between the germline ends. The CDR3 region is CSATRGTEAFF. CDR3 nucleotides: TGCAGTGCTACCCGGGGCACTGAAGCTTTCTTT.

The gene calls are TRBV19 and TRBJ1-2, with D possibly matching TRBD1 (6 bases). Germline CDR1 is LNHDA and CDR2 is SQIVND (reference sequence). CDR3 length: 14 amino acids. V was cut by 5 bases and J by 4 bases, with 14 bases left in between. This CDR3 is CASSSTAGAYGYTF. In DNA, the CDR3 is TGTGCCAGTAGTTCTACGGCGGGGGCCTATGGCTACACCTTC.

Here the CDR3 reads CAWSRGSGANVLTF. In DNA, the CDR3 is TGTGCCTGGAGTAGGGGCTCTGGGGCCAACGTCCTGACTTTC. This chain uses TRBV30 with TRBJ2-6; maybe TRBD1 (5 bases). The germline V gene encodes CDR1 GTSNPN and CDR2 SVGIG (reference sequence). With 2 bases removed from V and 0 bases from J, the gap between germline ends came to 5 bases. The CDR3 has 14 amino acids. Full variable domain (missing parts from reference TRBV30 and TRBJ2-6): SQTIHQWPATLVQPVGSPLSLECTVEGTSNPNLYWYRQAAGRGLQLLFYSVGIGQISSEVPQNLSASRPQDRQFILSSKKLLLSDSGFYLCAWSRGSGANVLTFGAGSRLTVL.

The chain has TRBV30 and TRBJ1-2, with 7 bases lining up with TRBD1. V shed 4 bases, J shed 8 bases, and the junction held 4 bases outside the gene matches. Per the germline V gene, CDR1 is GTSNPN and CDR2 is SVGIG (reference sequence). This CDR3 contains 11 residues. The DNA of the CDR3 is TGTGCCTGGACCCAGGGGGGAGGCTACACCTTC. This gives the protein CAWTQGGGYTF.

A remark on this clone: Other DNA sequences in this sample translate to the same CDR3. V usage is TRBV28 and J usage is TRBJ2-7; TRBD2 might be the D (5 bases). Trimming pared 8 bases from V and 5 bases from J, leaving 10 bases between. The CDR3 sequence is 11 residues long. Germline CDR1 and CDR2: MDHEN and SYDVKM. The CDR3 reads CASLRGNEQYF. The CDR3 DNA reads as TGTGCCAGCCTCCGGGGAAACGAGCAGTACTTC.